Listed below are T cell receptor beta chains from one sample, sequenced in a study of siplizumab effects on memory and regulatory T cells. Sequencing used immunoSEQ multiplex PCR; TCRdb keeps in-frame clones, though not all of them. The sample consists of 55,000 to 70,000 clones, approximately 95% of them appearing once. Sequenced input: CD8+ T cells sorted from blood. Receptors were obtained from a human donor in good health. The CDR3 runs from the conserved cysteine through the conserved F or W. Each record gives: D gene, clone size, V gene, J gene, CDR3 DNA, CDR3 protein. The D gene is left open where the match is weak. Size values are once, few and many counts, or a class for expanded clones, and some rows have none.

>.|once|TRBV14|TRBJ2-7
TGTGCCAGCAGCCACCCGGGGGCGACGTTGGAGCAGTACTTC
CASSHPGATLEQYF
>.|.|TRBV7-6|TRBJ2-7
TGTGCCAGCAGCTCTAAGGGTGGGGGCCCCTACGAGCAGTACTTC
CASSSKGGGPYEQYF
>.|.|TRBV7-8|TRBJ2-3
TGTGCCAGCAGCTTAGGTTCGGGGGCCGCAGATACGCAGTATTTT
CASSLGSGAADTQYF
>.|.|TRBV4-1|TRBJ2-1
TGCGCCAGCAGCTTGAGCGGCTCCTACAATGAGCAGTTCTTC
CASSLSGSYNEQFF
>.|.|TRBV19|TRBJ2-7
TGTGCCAGTAGTGGCTTTTCCTACGAGCAGTACTTC
CASSGFSYEQYF
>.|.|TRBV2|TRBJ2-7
TGTGCCAGCAGTGAGGGGCTTAGGAGCTCCTACGAGCAGTACTTC
CASSEGLRSSYEQYF
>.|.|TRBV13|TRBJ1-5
TGTGCCAGCAGCTCCGGGCCCAATCAGCCCCAGCATTTT
CASSSGPNQPQHF
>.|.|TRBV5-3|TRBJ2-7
TGTGCCAGAAGCTACGAGCAGTACTTC
CARSYEQYF
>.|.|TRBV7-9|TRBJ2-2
TGTGCCAGCAGCTCTTACGGGGCTAACACCGGGGAGCTGTTTTTT
CASSSYGANTGELFF
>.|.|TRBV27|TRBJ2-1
TGTGCCAGCAGTTTAAAGGGGAACCAGTACAATGAGCAGTTCTTC
CASSLKGNQYNEQFF
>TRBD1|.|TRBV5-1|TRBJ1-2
TGCGCCAGCAGCTTGGATGGGACAGGGGGCTACTATGGCTACACCTTC
CASSLDGTGGYYGYTF
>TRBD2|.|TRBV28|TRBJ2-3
TGTGCCAGCAGTTTGGTGGAACTAGCGGGAGATACGCAGTATTTT
CASSLVELAGDTQYF
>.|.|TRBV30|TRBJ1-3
TGTGCCTGGAGTCACCCCGGCCCCTCCAGAAACACCATATATTTT
CAWSHPGPSRNTIYF
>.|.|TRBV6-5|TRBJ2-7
TGTGCCAGCAGTAGTTTGTCGGCGACTGACGGGCAGTACTTC
CASSSLSATDGQYF
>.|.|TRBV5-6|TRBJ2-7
TGTGCCAGCAGCTTGGCCGGTTGGCATGAGCAGTACTTC
CASSLAGWHEQYF
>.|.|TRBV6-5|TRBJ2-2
TGTGCCAGCAGTTACTCCCTGGGTGGGGAGCTGTTTTTT
CASSYSLGGELFF
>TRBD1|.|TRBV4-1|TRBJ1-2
TGCGCCAGCAGCCATCTACCGGGACAGGGAAGGGACTTAAACTATGGCTACACCTTC
CASSHLPGQGRDLNYGYTF
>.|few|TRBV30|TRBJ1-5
TGTGCCTGGAGTCCCACAGACAATCAGCCCCAGCATTTT
CAWSPTDNQPQHF
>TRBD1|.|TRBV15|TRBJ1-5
TGTGCCACCAGCAGGGACAGGGGGCGGAATCAGCCCCAGCATTTT
CATSRDRGRNQPQHF
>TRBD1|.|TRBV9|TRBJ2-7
TGTGCCAGCAGCGTAGCCGGGACAGGGGCCTACGAGCAGTACTTC
CASSVAGTGAYEQYF
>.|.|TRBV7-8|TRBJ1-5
TGTGCCAGCAGCTTAGCGCGACAGCTCAATCAGCCCCAGCATTTT
CASSLARQLNQPQHF
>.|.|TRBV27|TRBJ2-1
TGTGCCAGCAGTTTCAAGGGTAATGAGCAGTTCTTC
CASSFKGNEQFF
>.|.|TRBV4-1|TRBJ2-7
TGCGCCAGCAGCCAGACTAGTAGTTACGAGCAGTACTTC
CASSQTSSYEQYF
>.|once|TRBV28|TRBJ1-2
TGTGCCAGCAGCTTGGGGAGGCAAGCCACGGCTTATGGCTACACCTTC
CASSLGRQATAYGYTF
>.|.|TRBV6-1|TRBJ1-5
TGTGCCAGCAGTGAGGGCGGAAGCAATCAGCCCCAGCATTTT
CASSEGGSNQPQHF
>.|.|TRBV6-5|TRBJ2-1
TGTGCCAGCAGTACCGGGAATGAGCAGTTCTTC
CASSTGNEQFF
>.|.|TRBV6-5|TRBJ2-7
TGTGCCAGCAGTCAAAGGACGGCTGCCTACGAGCAGTACTTC
CASSQRTAAYEQYF
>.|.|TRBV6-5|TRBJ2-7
TGTGCCAGCAGTTACGACCCTGACGAGCAGTACTTC
CASSYDPDEQYF
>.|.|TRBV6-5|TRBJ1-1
TGTGCCAGCAGCCCCTTGGGGGCAACTAACACTGAAGCTTTCTTT
CASSPLGATNTEAFF
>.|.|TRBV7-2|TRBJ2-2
TGTGCCAGCAGCTTAGTTGGAGGGACGAACACCGGGGAGCTGTTTTTT
CASSLVGGTNTGELFF
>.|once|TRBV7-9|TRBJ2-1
TGTGCCAGCGGCTTCGGGGGTGATGAGCAGTTCTTC
CASGFGGDEQFF
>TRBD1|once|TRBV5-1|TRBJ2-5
TGCGCCAGCAGCTGGACGGGACAGATGTACCAAGAGACCCAGTACTTC
CASSWTGQMYQETQYF
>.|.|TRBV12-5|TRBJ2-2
TGTGCTAGTGCAGGGGAGAACACCGGGGAGCTGTTTTTT
CASAGENTGELFF
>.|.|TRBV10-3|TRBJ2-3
TGTGCCATCAGTGAGTTTCGGGCGGAAAGCACAGATACGCAGTATTTT
CAISEFRAESTDTQYF
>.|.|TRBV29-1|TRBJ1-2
TGCAGCATAGACCGTGGGGGGCGGGGCGCGGACTATGGCTACACCTTC
CSIDRGGRGADYGYTF
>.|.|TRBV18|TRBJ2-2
TGTGCCAGCTCAACCACTAGTATGGGGACCGGGGAGCTGTTTTTT
CASSTTSMGTGELFF
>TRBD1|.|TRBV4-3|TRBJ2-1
TGCGCCAGCAGCCAAGCTCGCAGGGGGCAAAATGAGCAGTTCTTC
CASSQARRGQNEQFF
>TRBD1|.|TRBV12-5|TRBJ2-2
TGTGCTAGTGGTTGGCACAGGGGTGAGGGCGGGGAGCTGTTTTTT
CASGWHRGEGGELFF
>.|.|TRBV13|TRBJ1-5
TGTGCCAGCAGCTTAGGCCCCAATCAGCCCCAGCATTTT
CASSLGPNQPQHF
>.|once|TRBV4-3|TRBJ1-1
TGCGCCAGCAGCCAAGTGTCTTTCACTGAAGCTTTCTTT
CASSQVSFTEAFF
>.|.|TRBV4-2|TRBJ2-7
TGTGCCAGCAGCCAACTCAGGACGCATACCTACGAGCAGTACTTC
CASSQLRTHTYEQYF
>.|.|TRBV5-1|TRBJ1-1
TGCGCCAGCAGCTTGGACAAGGGACCTATGAACACTGAAGCTTTCTTT
CASSLDKGPMNTEAFF
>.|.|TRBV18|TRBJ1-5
TGTGCCAGCTCTCCTACATCATTAGGCAATCAGCCCCAGCATTTT
CASSPTSLGNQPQHF
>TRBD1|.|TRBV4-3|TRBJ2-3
TGCGCCAGCAGCCAGTGGGACAGTTTATCTAGCACAGATACGCAGTATTTT
CASSQWDSLSSTDTQYF
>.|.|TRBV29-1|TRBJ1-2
TGCAGCGTTTACTCCACACGCAGGGGCGAACCGGATCTATCTGGCTACACCTTC
CSVYSTRRGEPDLSGYTF
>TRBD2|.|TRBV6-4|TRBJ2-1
TGTGCCAGCAGTGTTGATAGCGGGAGCTCCTACAATGAGCAGTTCTTC
CASSVDSGSSYNEQFF
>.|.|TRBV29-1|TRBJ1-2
TGCAGCGTCCCCCCACCCCCCTACACCTTC
CSVPPPPYTF
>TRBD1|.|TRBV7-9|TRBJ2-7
TGTGCCAGCAGCTTCGCCGGGACAGGGGGTCGTGACGAGCAGTACTTC
CASSFAGTGGRDEQYF
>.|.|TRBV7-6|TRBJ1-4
TGTGCCAGCAGCTTAAGCTACGGATATAATGAAAAACTGTTTTTT
CASSLSYGYNEKLFF
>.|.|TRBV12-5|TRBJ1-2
TGTGCTAGTGGTTCCCTCGTCGGGGATGGCTACACCTTC
CASGSLVGDGYTF
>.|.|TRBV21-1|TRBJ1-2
TGTGCCAGCACCTCATGGTATGGCTACACCTTC
CASTSWYGYTF
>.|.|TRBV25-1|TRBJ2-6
TGTGCCAGCAGGGGGGACAACAACTCTGGGGCCAACGTCCTGACTTTC
CASRGDNNSGANVLTF
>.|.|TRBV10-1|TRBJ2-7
TGCGCCAGCAGAAGGGGGGTCTCCTACGAGCAGTACTTC
CASRRGVSYEQYF
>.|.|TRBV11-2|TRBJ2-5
TGTGCCAGCAGCTTAGATTTTGTTCGGGGAGAGACCCAGTACTTC
CASSLDFVRGETQYF
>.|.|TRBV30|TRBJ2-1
TGTGCCTGGAGTGTAACGGGGTCCAATGAGCAGTTCTTC
CAWSVTGSNEQFF